Sequencing of this T cell receptor beta chain was carried out in a study of shared clonotypes between healthy human individuals. Overall study findings and caveats: Sequencing depth was expected to affect clonotype sharing among donors. Larger estimated richness was generally seen in naive subsets than in memory subsets. In contrast to clonotypes shared by all four donors, non-shared clonotypes had lower generation probabilities.

Several immunoSEQ plates received, in even portions, the genomic DNA of each subset. The protocol was immunoSEQ multiplex PCR, while the TCRdb copy is restricted to in-frame clones and leaves out a portion. The repertoire holds over a million clones, with around 78% as singletons. The length of the CDR3 is 19 residues. Germline V lookup: CDR1 SGHDT, CDR2 YYEEEE. V lost 2 bases and J 0 bases, leaving 23 bases between the germline ends. Details on this clone: Antigen: not known.

This chain links TRBV5-6 with TRBJ1-1, with D possibly being TRBD1 (5 bases). This receptor was identified in a man aged 18 to 30 in good health. Some clones in this sample may be carry-over from other donors' samples. Material: memory CD4+ T cells from PBMCs. As for subset: CD45RA-negative fraction. The CDR3: CASSFRGQAIIGVNTEAFF. CDR3 nucleotides: TGTGCCAGCAGCTTTAGGGGCCAGGCGATTATCGGGGTGAACACTGAAGCTTTCTTT.